Listed here is a single T cell receptor beta chain. Its specificity is unknown. TCRdb's table, derived via immunoSEQ multiplex PCR, lists solely in-frame clones and lacks some. The repertoire includes 100,000 to 150,000 clones, around 89% of them detected once, and under 5% sits in the top ten. Trimming removed 3 bases at V and 4 bases at J, with 4 bases between. This CDR3 has 12 residues. Germline V lookup: CDR1 SGHAT, CDR2 FQDESV (reference sequence). This entry belongs to a study of T cell responses to AZD1222 COVID-19 vaccine. Study background: It was second doses at about 4 or about 12 weeks that were pooled.

General study results and limits: Seropositive status at baseline applied to only 6 or 7 AZD1222 recipients.

The chain is built from TRBV11-1 and TRBJ2-1; no definite D call. This clonotype was sampled from an adult in good health. Specimen: peripheral blood, collected on day 0 of AZD1222 vaccination. CDR3 region: CASSFPYNEQFF. CDR3 DNA: TGTGCCAGCAGCTTCCCTTACAATGAGCAGTTCTTC.